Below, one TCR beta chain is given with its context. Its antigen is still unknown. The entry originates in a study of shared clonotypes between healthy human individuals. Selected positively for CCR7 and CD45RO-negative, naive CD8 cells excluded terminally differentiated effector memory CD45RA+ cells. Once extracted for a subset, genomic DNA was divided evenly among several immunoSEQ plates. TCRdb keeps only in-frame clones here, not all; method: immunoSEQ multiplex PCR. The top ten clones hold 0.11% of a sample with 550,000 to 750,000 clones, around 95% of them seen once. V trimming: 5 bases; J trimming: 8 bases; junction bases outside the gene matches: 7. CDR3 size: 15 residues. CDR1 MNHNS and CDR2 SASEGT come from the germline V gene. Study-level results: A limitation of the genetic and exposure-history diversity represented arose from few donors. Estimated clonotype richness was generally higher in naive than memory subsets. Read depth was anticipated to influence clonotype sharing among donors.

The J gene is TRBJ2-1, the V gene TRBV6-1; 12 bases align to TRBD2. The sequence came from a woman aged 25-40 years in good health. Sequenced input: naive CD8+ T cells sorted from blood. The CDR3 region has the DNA TGTGCCAGCAGTCAACTAGCGGGAGGATGGGATGAGCAGTTCTTC. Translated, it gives CASSQLAGGWDEQFF.